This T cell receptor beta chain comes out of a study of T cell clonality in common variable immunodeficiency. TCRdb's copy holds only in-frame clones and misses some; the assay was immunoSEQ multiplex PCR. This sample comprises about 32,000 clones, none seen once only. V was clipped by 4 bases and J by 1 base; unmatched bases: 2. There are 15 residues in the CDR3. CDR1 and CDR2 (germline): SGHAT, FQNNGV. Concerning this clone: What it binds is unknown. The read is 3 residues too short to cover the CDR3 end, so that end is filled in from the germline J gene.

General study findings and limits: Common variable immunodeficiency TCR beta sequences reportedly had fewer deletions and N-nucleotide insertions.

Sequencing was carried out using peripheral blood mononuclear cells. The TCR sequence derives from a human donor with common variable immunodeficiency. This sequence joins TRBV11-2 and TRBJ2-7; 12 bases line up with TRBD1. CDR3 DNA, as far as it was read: TGTGCCAGCAGCTGGGACAGGGGGCCATCCTACGAG. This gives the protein CASSWDRGPSYE. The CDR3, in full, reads CASSWDRGPSYEQYF.